Described below is a single TCR beta chain sequence and its context. The sample carries other DNA sequences with the same CDR3. Symptom resolution, clearance, or two negative PCRs marked donors in Cohort 3 as recovered. Clones were read by immunoSEQ multiplex PCR, and TCRdb kept only the in-frame ones, dropping some. This table holds 310,000 or so clones, around 90% found once. This sample is part of a study of blood T cell repertoires in COVID-19. The germline CDR1 and CDR2 sequences are MNHEY and SVGAGI. J gave up 4 bases and V 2 bases, and 1 base lay outside the gene matches. The CDR3 spans 15 residues.

The V and J genes are TRBV6-5 and TRBJ2-1; 11 nucleotides line up with TRBD2. The sequence was collected from a woman in her 30s who had recovered from COVID-19. The sequenced sample consisted of PBMCs or T cells enriched from blood (not recorded which). The DNA for the CDR3 is TGTGCCAGCAGTTACGGGACTAGCGGATACAATGAGCAGTTCTTC. Protein: CASSYGTSGYNEQFF.